This TCR beta chain derives from a study of OX40 agonist ivuxolimab in advanced cancers. Findings and caveats of the study: Antigen specificity of clonally expanded peripheral T cells was not established.

The sample holds one count of this clone. Its antigen is currently unknown. Germline CDR1 and CDR2: KGHSH and LQKENI. The ends lost 2 bases at V and 2 bases at J; junction bases unmatched: 5. The CDR3 extends over 15 amino acids. TCRdb's copy holds only in-frame clones and misses some; the assay was immunoSEQ multiplex PCR. The data show around 82,000 clones, approximately 86% seen once. This clonotype was sampled from an adult with an advanced solid tumor such as melanoma, head and neck, liver or kidney cancer. This sample comprised CD4+ or CD8+ T cells sorted from blood, obtained in a trial of the OX40 agonist ivuxolimab. The V call is TRBV18, the J call TRBJ1-2; 7 bases map to TRBD1. CDR3 DNA sequence: TGTGCCAGCTCACCAGACAGGGACATAAACTATGGCTACACCTTC. This gives the protein CASSPDRDINYGYTF. Using reference TRBV18 and TRBJ1-2 for the parts outside the CDR3, the full variable domain is NAGVMQNPRHLVRRRGQEARLRCSPMKGHSHVYWYRQLPEEGLKFMVYLQKENIIDESGMPKERFSAEFPKEGPSILRIQQVVRGDSAAYFCASSPDRDINYGYTFGSGTRLTVV.